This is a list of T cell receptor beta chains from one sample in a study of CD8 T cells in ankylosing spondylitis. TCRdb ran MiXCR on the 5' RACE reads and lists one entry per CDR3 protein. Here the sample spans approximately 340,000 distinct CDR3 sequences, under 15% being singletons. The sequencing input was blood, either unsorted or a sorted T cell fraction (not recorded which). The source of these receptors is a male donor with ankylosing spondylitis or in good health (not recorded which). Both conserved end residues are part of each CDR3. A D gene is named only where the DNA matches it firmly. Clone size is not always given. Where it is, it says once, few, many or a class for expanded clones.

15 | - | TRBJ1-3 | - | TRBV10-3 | TGTGCCATCAGTGGTATGGGCAGCTCTGGAAACACCATATATTTT | CAISGMGSSGNTIYF
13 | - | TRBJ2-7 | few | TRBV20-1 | TGCAGTGCTAGAGATCCAGGGCTCTACGAGCAGTACTTC | CSARDPGLYEQYF
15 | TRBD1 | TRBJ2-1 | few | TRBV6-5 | TGTGCCAGCAGTTACCTCTCGACAGGGGGCTCTGAGCAGTTCTTC | CASSYLSTGGSEQFF
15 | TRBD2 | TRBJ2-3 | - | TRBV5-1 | TGCGCCAGCACGGAGAGGCGGGGGTCCACAGATACGCAGTATTTT | CASTERRGSTDTQYF
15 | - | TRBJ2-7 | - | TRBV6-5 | TGTGCCAGCAGTTACTCGAGTCAGGGTATCTACGAGCAGTACTTC | CASSYSSQGIYEQYF
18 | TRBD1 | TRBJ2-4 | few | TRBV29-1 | TGCAGCGTTGAAGGGACAGGGCCGACTCAATTAGCCAAAAACATTCAGTACTTC | CSVEGTGPTQLAKNIQYF
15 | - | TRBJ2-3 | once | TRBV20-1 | TGCAGTGCTAGCACCCTAGGAGTTGGCACAGATACGCAGTATTTT | CSASTLGVGTDTQYF
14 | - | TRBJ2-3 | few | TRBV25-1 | TGTGCCAGCAGTGAATACGCGTTTACAGATACGCAGTATTTT | CASSEYAFTDTQYF
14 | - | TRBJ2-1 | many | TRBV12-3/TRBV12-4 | TGTGCCAGCAGTTGGGGGACGGCTAACAATGAGCAGTTCTTC | CASSWGTANNEQFF
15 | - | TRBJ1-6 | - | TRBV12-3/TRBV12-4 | TGTGCCAGCAGTTTCGGGGTTGGGGTGGATTCACCCCTCCACTTT | CASSFGVGVDSPLHF
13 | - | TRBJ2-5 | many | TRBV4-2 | TGTGCCAGCAGCCAAGAGGCGAGGGAGACCCAGTACTTC | CASSQEARETQYF
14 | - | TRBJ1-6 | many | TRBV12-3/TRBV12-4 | TGTGCCAGCAGTTTGTACAGGGAGAGGTCACCCCTCCACTTT | CASSLYRERSPLHF
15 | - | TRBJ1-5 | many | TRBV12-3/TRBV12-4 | TGTGCCAGCAGTTTAAGGCCGACTATGGGTCAGCCCCAGCATTTT | CASSLRPTMGQPQHF
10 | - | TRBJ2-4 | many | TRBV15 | TGTGCCACCAAGGTTATAGGAAAGTACTTC | CATKVIGKYF
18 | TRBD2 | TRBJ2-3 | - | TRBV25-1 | TGTGCCAGCAGGTCCCATTCCCGGGGACTAGCGAGCACAGATACGCAGTATTTT | CASRSHSRGLASTDTQYF
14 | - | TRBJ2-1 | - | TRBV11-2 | TGTGCCAGCAGCTTAGATCTTTTCGGGGGTGAGCAGTTCTTC | CASSLDLFGGEQFF
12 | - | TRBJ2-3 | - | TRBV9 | TGTGCCAGCAGCGTCGAACTAGAGACGCAGTATTTT | CASSVELETQYF
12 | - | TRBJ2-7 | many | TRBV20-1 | TGCAGTGCGACGGCCCGCGCTGGGGAGCAGTACTTC | CSATARAGEQYF
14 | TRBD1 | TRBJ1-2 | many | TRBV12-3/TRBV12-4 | TGTGCCAGCAGATCCGGGACAGGGACCTATGGCTACACCTTC | CASRSGTGTYGYTF
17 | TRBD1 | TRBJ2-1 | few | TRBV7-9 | TGTGCCAGCAGCTTAGCTACAGGGGTAGGCCCCTACAATGAGCAGTTCTTC | CASSLATGVGPYNEQFF
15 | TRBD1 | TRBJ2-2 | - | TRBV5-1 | TGCGCCAGCAACTTGGGGACAGGGGGATCCGGGGAGCTGTTTTTT | CASNLGTGGSGELFF
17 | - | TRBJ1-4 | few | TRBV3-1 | TGTGCCAGCAGCCAATTGGTAGCGGCCGGTCCGAATGAAAAACTGTTTTTT | CASSQLVAAGPNEKLFF
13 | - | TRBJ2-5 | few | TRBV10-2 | TGCGCCAGCAGTGAGTCGGTTTGGGAGACCCAGTACTTC | CASSESVWETQYF
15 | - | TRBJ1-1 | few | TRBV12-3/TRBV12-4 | TGTGCCAGCAGTTTCGACTACCGGGGCGGCACTGAAGCTTTCTTT | CASSFDYRGGTEAFF
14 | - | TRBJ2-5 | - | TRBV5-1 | TGCGCCAGCAGCTTGGAGACAGTGAAAGAGACCCAGTACTTC | CASSLETVKETQYF
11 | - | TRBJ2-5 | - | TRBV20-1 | TGCAGTGCCCAGCCCTTGGACTCCCAGTACTTC | CSAQPLDSQYF
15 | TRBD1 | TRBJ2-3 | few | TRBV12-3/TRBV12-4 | TGTGCCAGCAGCAATACAGGGGGTAGGTCAGATACGCAGTATTTT | CASSNTGGRSDTQYF
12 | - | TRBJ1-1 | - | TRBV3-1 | TGTGCCAGCAGCCAAGTAGTCACTGAAGCTTTCTTT | CASSQVVTEAFF
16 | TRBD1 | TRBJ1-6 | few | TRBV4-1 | TGCGCCAGCAGCCAGACAACAGGGGGTAAGAATTCACCCCTCCACTTT | CASSQTTGGKNSPLHF
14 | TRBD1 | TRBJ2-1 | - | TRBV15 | TGTGCCACCAGCAGGACAGGGGTAAAAGATGAGCAGTTCTTC | CATSRTGVKDEQFF
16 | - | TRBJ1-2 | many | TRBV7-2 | TGTGCCAGCAGCTTTAGCTCAGGGCCAGCTAACTATGGCTACACCTTC | CASSFSSGPANYGYTF
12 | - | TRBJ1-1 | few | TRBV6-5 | TGTGCCACCCGGGACGGAAACACTGAAGCTTTCTTT | CATRDGNTEAFF
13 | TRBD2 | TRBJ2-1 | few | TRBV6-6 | TGTGCCAGTAGCGGGGGGGTAAACAATGAGCAGTTCTTC | CASSGGVNNEQFF
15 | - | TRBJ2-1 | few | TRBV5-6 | TGTGCCAGTCAGCTTACCCCGGGACGGGCCGATGAGCAGTTCTTC | CASQLTPGRADEQFF
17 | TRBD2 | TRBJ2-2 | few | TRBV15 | TGTGCCACCAGCCCAGTGGGACTAGCGGCGAACACCGGGGAGCTGTTTTTT | CATSPVGLAANTGELFF
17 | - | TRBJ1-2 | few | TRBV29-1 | TGCAGCGTTGAAACGGCCCCCGACTTGGACTGGTCCCGTGGCTACACCTTC | CSVETAPDLDWSRGYTF
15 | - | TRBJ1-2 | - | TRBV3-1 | TGTGCCAGCAGCCTCACGTCTGGTGGGCTGGGTGGCTACACCTTC | CASSLTSGGLGGYTF
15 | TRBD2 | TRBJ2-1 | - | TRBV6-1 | TGTGCCAGCAGACCTAGCGGGGGGGTCTACAATGAGCAGTTCTTC | CASRPSGGVYNEQFF
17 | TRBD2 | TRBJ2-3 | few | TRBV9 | TGTGCCAGCAGCACAGAGAGCGGGAGTGTGGCTACAGATACGCAGTATTTT | CASSTESGSVATDTQYF
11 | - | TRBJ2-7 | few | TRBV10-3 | TGTGCCATCAGCCCTTCCTACGAGCAGTACTTC | CAISPSYEQYF
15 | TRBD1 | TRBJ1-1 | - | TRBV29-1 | TGCAGCGTTGATCTCCGGGACAGGGTGGACACTGAAGCTTTCTTT | CSVDLRDRVDTEAFF
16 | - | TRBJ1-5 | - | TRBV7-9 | TGTGCCAGCAGCTTAGGGACAACAAATAGCAATCAGCCCCAGCATTTT | CASSLGTTNSNQPQHF